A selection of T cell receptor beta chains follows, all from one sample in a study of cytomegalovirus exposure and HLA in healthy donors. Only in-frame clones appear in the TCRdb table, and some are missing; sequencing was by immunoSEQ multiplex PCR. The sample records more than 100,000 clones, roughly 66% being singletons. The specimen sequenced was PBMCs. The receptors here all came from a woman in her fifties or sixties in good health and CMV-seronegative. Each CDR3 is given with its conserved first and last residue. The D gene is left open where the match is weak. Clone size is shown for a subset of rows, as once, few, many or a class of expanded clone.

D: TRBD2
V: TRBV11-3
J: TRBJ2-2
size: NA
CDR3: CASGGGVVRANTGELFF
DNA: TGTGCCAGCGGCGGGGGGGTGGTTCGGGCGAACACCGGGGAGCTGTTTTTT

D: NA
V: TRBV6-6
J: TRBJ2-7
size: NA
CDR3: CASSYSSGDEQYF
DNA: TGTGCCAGCAGTTACTCATCCGGGGACGAGCAGTACTTC

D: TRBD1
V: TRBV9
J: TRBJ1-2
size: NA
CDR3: CASSDRTGVGGYTF
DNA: TGTGCCAGCAGCGACCGGACAGGGGTTGGTGGCTACACCTTC

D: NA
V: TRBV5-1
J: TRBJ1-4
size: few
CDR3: CASSLAGRQQGKLFF
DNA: TGCGCCAGCAGCTTGGCCGGTCGACAGCAGGGAAAACTGTTTTTT

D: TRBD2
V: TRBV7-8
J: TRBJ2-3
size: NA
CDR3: CASSQPGTSYGADTQYF
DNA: TGTGCCAGCAGCCAACCCGGGACTAGCTACGGCGCAGATACGCAGTATTTT

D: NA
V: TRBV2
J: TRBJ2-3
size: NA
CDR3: CASGPRGTRTDTQYF
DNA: TGTGCCAGCGGCCCCCGGGGGACCCGCACAGATACGCAGTATTTT

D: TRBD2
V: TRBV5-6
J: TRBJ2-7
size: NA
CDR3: CASSYLLISGDYEQYF
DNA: TGTGCCAGCAGTTATCTTTTGATTAGCGGGGACTACGAGCAGTACTTC

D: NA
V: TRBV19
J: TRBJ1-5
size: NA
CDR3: CASSIAGGRNQPQHF
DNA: TGTGCCAGTAGTATAGCCGGGGGGCGCAATCAGCCCCAGCATTTT

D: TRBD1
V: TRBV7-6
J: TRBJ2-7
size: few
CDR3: CASSPRQGVNTYEQYF
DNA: TGTGCCAGCAGCCCCCGACAGGGTGTGAATACTTACGAGCAGTACTTC

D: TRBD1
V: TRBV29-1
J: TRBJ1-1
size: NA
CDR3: CSVRDRGSEAFF
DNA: TGCAGCGTTCGGGACAGGGGTTCTGAAGCTTTCTTT

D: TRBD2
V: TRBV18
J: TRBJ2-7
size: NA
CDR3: CASSPFGTSGRYEQYF
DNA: TGTGCCAGCTCACCGTTCGGGACTAGCGGGAGGTACGAGCAGTACTTC

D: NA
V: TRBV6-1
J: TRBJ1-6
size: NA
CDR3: CASSEGTYSPLHF
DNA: TGTGCCAGCAGTGAGGGGACATACTCACCCCTCCACTTT

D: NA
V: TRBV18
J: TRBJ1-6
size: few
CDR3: CASSGGSSYNSPLHF
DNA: TGTGCCAGCTCAGGGGGGAGCTCCTATAATTCACCCCTCCACTTT

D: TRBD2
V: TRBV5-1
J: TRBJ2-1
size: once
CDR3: CASRAGGEQFF
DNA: TGCGCCAGCAGAGCGGGAGGTGAGCAGTTCTTC

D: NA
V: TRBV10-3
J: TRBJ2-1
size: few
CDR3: CAISDSGGSSYNEQFF
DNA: TGTGCCATCAGTGATTCAGGGGGGAGCTCCTACAATGAGCAGTTCTTC

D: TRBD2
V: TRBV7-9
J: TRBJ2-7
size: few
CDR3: CASSRVGGISYEQYF
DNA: TGTGCCAGCAGTCGCGTCGGGGGGATCTCCTACGAGCAGTACTTC

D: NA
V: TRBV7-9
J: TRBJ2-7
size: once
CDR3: CASSSPVYEQYF
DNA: TGTGCCAGCAGCTCCCCCGTCTACGAGCAGTACTTC

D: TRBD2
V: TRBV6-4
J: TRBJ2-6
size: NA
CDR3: CASSASGGSGANVLTF
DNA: TGTGCCAGCAGTGCTAGCGGGGGCTCTGGGGCCAACGTCCTGACTTTC

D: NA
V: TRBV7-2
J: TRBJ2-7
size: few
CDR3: CASSLGGGPYEQYF
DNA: TGTGCCAGCAGCTTGGGAGGGGGGCCCTACGAGCAGTACTTC

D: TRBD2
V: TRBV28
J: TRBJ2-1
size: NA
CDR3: CASSLPPGLAGNEQFF
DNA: TGTGCCAGCAGTTTGCCCCCGGGACTAGCGGGGAATGAGCAGTTCTTC

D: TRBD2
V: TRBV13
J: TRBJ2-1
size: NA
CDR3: CASSPVAGRSRNEQFF
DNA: TGTGCCAGCAGCCCGGTAGCGGGGAGGTCTCGAAATGAGCAGTTCTTC

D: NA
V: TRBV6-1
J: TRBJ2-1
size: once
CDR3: CAGSVVYNEQFF
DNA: TGTGCCGGCAGTGTAGTCTACAATGAGCAGTTCTTC

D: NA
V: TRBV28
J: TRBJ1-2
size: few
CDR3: CASSLVTAPFGYTF
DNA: TGTGCCAGCAGTTTGGTGACAGCACCTTTTGGCTACACCTTC

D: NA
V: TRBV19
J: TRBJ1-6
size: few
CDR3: CASSINTPNSPLHF
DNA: TGTGCCAGTAGTATTAACACACCTAATTCACCCCTCCACTTT

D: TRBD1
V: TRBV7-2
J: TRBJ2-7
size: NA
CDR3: CASAVTGGGNSYEQYF
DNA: TGTGCCAGCGCCGTCACAGGGGGTGGGAACTCCTACGAGCAGTACTTC

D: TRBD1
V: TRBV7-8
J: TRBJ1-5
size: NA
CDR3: CASSQDRVKPQHF
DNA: TGTGCCAGCAGCCAGGACAGGGTAAAGCCCCAGCATTTT

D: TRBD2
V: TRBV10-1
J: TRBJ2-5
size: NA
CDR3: CASSEGTRLEYF
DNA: TGCGCCAGCAGTGAAGGGACTAGGCTGGAGTACTTC

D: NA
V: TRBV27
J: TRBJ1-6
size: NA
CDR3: CASSLSMTGNSPLHF
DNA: TGTGCCAGCAGTTTATCCATGACCGGGAATTCACCCCTCCACTTT

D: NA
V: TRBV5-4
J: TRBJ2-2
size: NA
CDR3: CASSLGGPYTGELFF
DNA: TGTGCCAGCAGCTTGGGGGGGCCGTACACCGGGGAGCTGTTTTTT

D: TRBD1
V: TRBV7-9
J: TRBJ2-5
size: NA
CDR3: CASSPTPPGQPQETQYF
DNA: TGTGCCAGCAGCCCCACACCACCGGGACAGCCCCAAGAGACCCAGTACTTC

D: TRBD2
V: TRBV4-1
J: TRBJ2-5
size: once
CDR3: CASSQAPLLAGGQETQYF
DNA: TGCGCCAGCAGCCAGGCTCCCCTACTAGCGGGGGGCCAAGAGACCCAGTACTTC

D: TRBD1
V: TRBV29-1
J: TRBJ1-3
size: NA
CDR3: CSVQGKLSGNTIYF
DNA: TGCAGCGTACAGGGGAAACTTTCTGGAAACACCATATATTTT

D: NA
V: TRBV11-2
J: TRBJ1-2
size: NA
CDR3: CASSLAGNGYTF
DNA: TGTGCCAGCAGCTTAGCAGGGAATGGCTACACCTTC

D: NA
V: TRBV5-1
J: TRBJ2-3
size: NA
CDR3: CASRWSSGDTQYF
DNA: TGCGCCAGCAGGTGGAGCAGCGGGGATACGCAGTATTTT

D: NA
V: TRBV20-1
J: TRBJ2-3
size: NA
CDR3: CSATPADTQYF
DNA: TGCAGTGCTACCCCCGCAGATACGCAGTATTTT

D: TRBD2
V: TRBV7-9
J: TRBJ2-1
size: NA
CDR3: CASSRTSGPYNEQFF
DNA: TGTGCCAGCAGCCGTACTAGCGGACCCTACAATGAGCAGTTCTTC

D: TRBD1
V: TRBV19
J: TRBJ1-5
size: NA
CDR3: CASSMTGTNQPQHF
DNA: TGTGCCAGTAGTATGACAGGGACCAATCAGCCCCAGCATTTT

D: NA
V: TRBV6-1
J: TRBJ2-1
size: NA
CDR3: CASSEAKWAGYNEQFF
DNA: TGTGCCAGCAGTGAAGCCAAGTGGGCGGGTTACAATGAGCAGTTCTTC

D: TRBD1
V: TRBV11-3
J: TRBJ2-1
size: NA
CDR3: CASSFRQGAYNEQFF
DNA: TGTGCCAGCAGCTTTAGGCAGGGGGCCTACAATGAGCAGTTCTTC

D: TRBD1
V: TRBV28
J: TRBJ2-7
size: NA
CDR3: CASSHTGTGYF
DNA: TGTGCCAGCAGTCACACCGGGACAGGATACTTC